This T cell receptor (beta chain) was identified in a study of T cells in Graves' hyperthyroidism and ophthalmopathy. Study findings and constraints: Within blood appeared most thyroid clonotypes that had expanded above 0.001.

Trimming cost V 1 base and J 4 bases, with 12 bases left between them. Germline CDR1 is SGHDT and CDR2 is YYEEEE. CDR3 length: 15 amino acids. In this sample, this clonotype turned up many times. The antigen is unknown. The hyperthyroidism was newly diagnosed and had lasted under 2 months; the patients were aged 18 to 65. The investigators amplified TCR beta CDR3 regions from RNA transcripts. Primed by the HTBI set, a first-round RT-PCR was run on the TCR CDR3. A single record per CDR3 protein comes from TCRdb applying MiXCR to the multiplex PCR reads. The profile shows around 190,000 distinct CDR3 sequences, around 15% of them singletons.

This TCR came from a woman between 50 and 59 years old with Graves' hyperthyroidism. Sequencing was carried out using blood. The J gene is TRBJ1-5, the V gene TRBV5-6; no clear D gene. CDR3 nucleotides: TGTGCCAGCAGCTTGCTCGAAGTCCCAAATCAGCCCCAGCATTTT. Translated: CASSLLEVPNQPQHF.